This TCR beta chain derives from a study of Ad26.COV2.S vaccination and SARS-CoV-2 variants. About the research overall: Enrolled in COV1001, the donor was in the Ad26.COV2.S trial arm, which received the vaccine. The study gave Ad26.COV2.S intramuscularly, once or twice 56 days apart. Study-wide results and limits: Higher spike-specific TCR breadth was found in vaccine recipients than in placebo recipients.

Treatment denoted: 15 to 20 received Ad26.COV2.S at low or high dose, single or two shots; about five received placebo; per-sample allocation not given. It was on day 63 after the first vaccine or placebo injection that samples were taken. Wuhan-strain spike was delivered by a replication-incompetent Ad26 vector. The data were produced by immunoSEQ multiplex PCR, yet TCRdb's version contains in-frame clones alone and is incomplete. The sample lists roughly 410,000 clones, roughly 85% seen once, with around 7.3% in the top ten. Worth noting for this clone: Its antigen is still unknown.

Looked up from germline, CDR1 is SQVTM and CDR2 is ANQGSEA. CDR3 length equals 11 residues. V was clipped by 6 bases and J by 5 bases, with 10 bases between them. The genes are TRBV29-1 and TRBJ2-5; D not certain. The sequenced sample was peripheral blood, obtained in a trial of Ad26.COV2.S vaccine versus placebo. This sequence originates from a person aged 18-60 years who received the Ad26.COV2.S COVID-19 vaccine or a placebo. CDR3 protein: CSVLSGETQYF. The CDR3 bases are TGCAGCGTGTTGTCGGGTGAGACCCAGTACTTC. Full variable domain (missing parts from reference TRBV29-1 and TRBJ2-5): SAVISQKPSRDICQRGTSLTIQCQVDSQVTMMFWYRQQPGQSLTLIATANQGSEATYESGFVIDKFPISRPNLTFSTLTVSNMSPEDSSIYLCSVLSGETQYFGPGTRLLVL.